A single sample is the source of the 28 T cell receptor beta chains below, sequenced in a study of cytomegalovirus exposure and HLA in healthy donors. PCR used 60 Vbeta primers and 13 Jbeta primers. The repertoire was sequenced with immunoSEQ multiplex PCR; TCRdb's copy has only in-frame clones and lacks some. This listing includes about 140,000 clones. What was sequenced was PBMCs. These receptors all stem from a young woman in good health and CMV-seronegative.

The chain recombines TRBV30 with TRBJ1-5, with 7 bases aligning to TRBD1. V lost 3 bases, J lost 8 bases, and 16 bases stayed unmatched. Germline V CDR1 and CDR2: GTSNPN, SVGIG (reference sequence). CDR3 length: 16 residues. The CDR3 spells CAWRAPDRHPGEPQHF. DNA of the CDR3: TGTGCCTGGAGGGCCCCGGACAGGCACCCAGGGGAGCCCCAGCATTTT.

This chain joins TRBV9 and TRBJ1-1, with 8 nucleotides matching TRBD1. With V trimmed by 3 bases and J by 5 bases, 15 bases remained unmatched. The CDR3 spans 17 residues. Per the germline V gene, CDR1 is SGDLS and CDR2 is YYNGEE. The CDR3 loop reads CASSAHSDRVRKTEAFF. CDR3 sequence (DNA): TGTGCCAGCAGCGCCCATTCGGACAGGGTGCGAAAGACTGAAGCTTTCTTT.

Here the CDR3 DNA reads TGTGCCAGCCAGACAGTTTCTGAAGCTTTCTTT. Translating gives CASQTVSEAFF. V is TRBV19 and J is TRBJ1-1; tentatively, D is TRBD1 (5 bases). CDR3 length equals 11 residues. V was trimmed by 9 bases and J by 6 bases, leaving 11 bases between them. Per germline, CDR1 LNHDA and CDR2 SQIVND (reference sequence). Looking up the rest from reference TRBV19 and TRBJ1-1 gives the full variable domain: DGGITQSPKYLFRKEGQNVTLSCEQNLNHDAMYWYRQDPGQGLRLIYYSQIVNDFQKGDIAEGYSVSREKKESFPLTVTSAQKNPTAFYLCASQTVSEAFFGQGTRLTVV.

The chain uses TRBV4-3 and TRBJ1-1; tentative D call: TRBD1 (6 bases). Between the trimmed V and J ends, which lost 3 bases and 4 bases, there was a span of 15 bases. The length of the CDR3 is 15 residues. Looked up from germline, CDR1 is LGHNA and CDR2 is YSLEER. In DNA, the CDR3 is TGCGCCAGCAGCCAGACCGACAGGATGGGCACTGAAGCTTTCTTT. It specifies CASSQTDRMGTEAFF.

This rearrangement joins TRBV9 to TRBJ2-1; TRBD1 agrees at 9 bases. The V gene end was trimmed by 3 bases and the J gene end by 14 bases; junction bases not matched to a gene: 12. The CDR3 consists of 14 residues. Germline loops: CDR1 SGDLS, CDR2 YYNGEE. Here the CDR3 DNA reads TGTGCCAGCAGCGAGGGGGACAGGGTACGCCGGGAGTTCTTC. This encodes CASSEGDRVRREFF.

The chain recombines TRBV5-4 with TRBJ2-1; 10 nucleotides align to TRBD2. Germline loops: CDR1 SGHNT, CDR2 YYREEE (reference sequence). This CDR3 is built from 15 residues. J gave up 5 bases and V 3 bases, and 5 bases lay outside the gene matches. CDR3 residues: CASSYGLAVNNEQFF. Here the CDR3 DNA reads TGTGCCAGCAGCTACGGACTAGCGGTTAACAATGAGCAGTTCTTC.

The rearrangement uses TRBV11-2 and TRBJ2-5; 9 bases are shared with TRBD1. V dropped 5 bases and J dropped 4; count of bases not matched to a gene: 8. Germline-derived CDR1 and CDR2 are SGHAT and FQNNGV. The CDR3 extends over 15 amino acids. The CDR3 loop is CASSQNRGRGETQYF. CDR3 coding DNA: TGTGCCAGCAGCCAAAACAGGGGGCGCGGAGAGACCCAGTACTTC.

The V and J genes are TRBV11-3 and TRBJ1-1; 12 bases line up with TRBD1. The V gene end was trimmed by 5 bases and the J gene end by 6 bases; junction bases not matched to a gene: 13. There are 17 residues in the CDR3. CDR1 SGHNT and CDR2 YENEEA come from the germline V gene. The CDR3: CASSPRDRGHTESEAFF. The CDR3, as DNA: TGTGCCAGCAGCCCTAGGGACAGGGGGCATACGGAGTCTGAAGCTTTCTTT.

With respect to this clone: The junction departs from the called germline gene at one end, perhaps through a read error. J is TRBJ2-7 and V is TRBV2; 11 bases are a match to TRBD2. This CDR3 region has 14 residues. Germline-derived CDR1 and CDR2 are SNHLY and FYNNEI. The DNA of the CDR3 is TGTGCCAGCACCCTGACTAGCGGGACCTACGGGCAGTACTTC. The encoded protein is CASTLTSGTYGQYF.

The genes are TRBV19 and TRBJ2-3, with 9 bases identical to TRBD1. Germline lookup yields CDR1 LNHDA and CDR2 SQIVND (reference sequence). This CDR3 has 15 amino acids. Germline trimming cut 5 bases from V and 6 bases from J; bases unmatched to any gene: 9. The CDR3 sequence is CASSPSRDRADTQYF. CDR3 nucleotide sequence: TGTGCCAGTAGTCCCTCCCGGGACAGGGCTGATACGCAGTATTTT.

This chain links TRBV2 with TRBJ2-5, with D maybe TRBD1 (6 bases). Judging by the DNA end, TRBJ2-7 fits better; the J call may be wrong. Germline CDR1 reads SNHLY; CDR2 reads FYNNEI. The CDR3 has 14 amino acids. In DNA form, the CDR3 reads TGTGCCAGCAGTGTAACGGGACATATCTACGAGCAGTACTTC. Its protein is CASSVTGHIYEQYF.

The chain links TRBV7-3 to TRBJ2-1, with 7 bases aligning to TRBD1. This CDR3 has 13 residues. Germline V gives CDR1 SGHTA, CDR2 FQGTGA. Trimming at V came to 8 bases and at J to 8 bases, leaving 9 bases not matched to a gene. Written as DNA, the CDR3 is TGTGCCAGCGCCCAAGGGGGCAGGGATGAGCAGTTCTTC. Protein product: CASAQGGRDEQFF.

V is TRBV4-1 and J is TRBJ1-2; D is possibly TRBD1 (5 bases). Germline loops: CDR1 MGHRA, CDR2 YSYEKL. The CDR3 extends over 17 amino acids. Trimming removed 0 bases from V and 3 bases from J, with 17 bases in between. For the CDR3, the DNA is TGCGCCAGCAGCCAAGAAGGGACCCCGCGGGACCACTATGGCTACACCTTC. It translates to CASSQEGTPRDHYGYTF.

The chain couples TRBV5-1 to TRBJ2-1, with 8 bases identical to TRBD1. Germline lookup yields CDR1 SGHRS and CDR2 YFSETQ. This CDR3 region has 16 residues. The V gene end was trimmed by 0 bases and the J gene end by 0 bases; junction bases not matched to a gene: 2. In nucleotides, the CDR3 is TGCGCCAGCAGCTTGGGCGGGACAGGCTCCTACAATGAGCAGTTCTTC. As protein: CASSLGGTGSYNEQFF.

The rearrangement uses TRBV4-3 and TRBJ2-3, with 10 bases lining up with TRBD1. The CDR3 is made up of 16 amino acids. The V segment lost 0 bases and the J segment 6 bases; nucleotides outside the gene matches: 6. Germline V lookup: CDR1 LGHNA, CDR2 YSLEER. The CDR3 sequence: CASSQDRTGGRDTQYF. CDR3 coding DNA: TGCGCCAGCAGCCAAGATCGGACAGGGGGGAGGGATACGCAGTATTTT.

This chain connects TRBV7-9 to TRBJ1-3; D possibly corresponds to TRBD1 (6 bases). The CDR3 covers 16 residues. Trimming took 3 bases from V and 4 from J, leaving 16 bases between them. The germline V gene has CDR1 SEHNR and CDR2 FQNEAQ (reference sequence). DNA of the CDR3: TGTGCCAGCAGCTTTAGGGGACACGGGAAGGGAAACACCATATATTTT. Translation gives CASSFRGHGKGNTIYF.

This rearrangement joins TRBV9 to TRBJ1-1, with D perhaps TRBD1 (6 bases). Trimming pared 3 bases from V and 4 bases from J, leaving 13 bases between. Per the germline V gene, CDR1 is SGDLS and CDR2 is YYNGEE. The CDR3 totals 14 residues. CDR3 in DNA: TGTGCCAGCAGCGCCTCGGGGGGCACCACTGAAGCTTTCTTT. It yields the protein CASSASGGTTEAFF.

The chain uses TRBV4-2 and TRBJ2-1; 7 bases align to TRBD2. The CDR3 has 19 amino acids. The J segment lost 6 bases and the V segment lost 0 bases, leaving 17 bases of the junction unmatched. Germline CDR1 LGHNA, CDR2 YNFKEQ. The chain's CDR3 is CASSQEGEGREKYGNEQFF. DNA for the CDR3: TGTGCCAGCAGCCAAGAGGGAGAAGGGCGGGAGAAGTACGGCAATGAGCAGTTCTTC.

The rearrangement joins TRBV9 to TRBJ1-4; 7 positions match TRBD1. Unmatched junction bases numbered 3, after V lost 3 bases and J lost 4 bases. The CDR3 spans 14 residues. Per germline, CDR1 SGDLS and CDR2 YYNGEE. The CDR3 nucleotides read TGTGCCAGCAGCGGAAGACAGGGTAATGAAAAACTGTTTTTT. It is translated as CASSGRQGNEKLFF.

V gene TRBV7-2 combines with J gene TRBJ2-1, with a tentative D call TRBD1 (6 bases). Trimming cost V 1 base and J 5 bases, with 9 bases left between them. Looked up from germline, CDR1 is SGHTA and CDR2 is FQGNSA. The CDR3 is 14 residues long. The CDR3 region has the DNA TGTGCCAGCAGCTTAGGGTGGGGGCACAATGAGCAGTTCTTC. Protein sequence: CASSLGWGHNEQFF.

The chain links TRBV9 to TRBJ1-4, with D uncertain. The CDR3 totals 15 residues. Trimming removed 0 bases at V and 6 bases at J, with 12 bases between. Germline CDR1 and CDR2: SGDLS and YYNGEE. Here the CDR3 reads CASSVATSTHEKLFF. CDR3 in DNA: TGTGCCAGCAGCGTAGCAACATCCACGCATGAAAAACTGTTTTTT.

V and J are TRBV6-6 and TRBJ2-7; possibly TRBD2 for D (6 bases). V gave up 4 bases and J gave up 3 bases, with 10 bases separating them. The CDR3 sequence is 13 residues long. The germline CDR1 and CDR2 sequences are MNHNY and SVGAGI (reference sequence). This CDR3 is CASSSSASYEQYV. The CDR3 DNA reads TGTGCCAGCAGTTCTAGCGCAAGCTACGAGCAGTACGTC.

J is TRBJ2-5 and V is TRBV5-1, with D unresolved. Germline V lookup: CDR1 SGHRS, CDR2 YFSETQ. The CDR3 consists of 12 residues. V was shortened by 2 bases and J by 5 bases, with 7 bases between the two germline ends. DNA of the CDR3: TGCGCCAGCAGCTTATCCTTGGAGACCCAGTACTTC. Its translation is CASSLSLETQYF.

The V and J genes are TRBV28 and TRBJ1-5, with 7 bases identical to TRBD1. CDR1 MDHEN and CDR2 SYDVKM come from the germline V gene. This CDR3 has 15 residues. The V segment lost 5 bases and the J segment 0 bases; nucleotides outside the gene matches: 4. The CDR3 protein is CASSTGTVSNQPQHF. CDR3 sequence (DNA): TGTGCCAGCAGTACCGGGACAGTTAGCAATCAGCCCCAGCATTTT.

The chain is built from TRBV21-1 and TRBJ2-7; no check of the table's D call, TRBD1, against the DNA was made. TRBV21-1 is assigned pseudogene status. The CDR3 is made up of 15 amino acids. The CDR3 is CAAAPRTGGGYEQYV. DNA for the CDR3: TGTGCCGCCGCACCCCGGACAGGGGGAGGCTACGAGCAGTACGTC.

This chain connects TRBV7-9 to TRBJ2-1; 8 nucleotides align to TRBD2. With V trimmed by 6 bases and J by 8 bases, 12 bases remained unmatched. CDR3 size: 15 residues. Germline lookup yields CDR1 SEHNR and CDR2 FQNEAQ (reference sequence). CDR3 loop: CASSLSSGRGDEQFF. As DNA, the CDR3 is TGTGCCAGCAGTCTCTCGAGCGGGAGAGGGGATGAGCAGTTCTTC.

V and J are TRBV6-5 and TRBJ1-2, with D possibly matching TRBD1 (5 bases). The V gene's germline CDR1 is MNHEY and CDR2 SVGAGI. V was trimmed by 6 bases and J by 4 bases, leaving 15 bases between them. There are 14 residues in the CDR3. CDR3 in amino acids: CASRNNGAVYGYTF. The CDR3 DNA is TGTGCCAGCAGGAACAATGGGGCCGTCTATGGCTACACCTTC.

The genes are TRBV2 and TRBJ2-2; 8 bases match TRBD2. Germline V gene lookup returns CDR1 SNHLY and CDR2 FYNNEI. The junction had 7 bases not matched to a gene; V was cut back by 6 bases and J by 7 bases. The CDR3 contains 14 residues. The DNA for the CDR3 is TGTGCCAGCAGGGCGGGACTAGGAATCGGGGAGCTGTTTTTT. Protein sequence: CASRAGLGIGELFF. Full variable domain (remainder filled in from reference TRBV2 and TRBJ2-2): EPEVTQTPSHQVTQMGQEVILRCVPISNHLYFYWYRQILGQKVEFLVSFYNNEISEKSEIFDDQFSVERPDGSNFTLKIRSTKLEDSAMYFCASRAGLGIGELFFGEGSRLTVL.